A selection of T cell receptor beta chains follows, all from one sample in a study of shared clonotypes between healthy human individuals. Some clones are missing from TCRdb's copy, which holds only in-frame ones; the method was immunoSEQ multiplex PCR. The data hold about 2.3 million clones, with approximately 90% observed a single time. Specimen: naive CD4+ T cells from PBMCs. The receptors originated from a man between 18 and 29 years old in good health. Some clones in this sample may be carry-over from other donors' samples. Each CDR3 is given with its conserved first and last residue. D genes are given only for firm matches. Expanded clones are given a class, and other clones once, few, many or no size at all.

j_gene: TRBJ2-1; v_gene: TRBV5-5; abundance: NA; d_gene: NA; CDR3aa: CASSFYSDLGTEQFF; CDR3nt: TGTGCCAGCAGCTTTTACTCCGACCTTGGGACTGAGCAGTTCTTC
j_gene: TRBJ1-1; v_gene: TRBV5-6; abundance: NA; d_gene: NA; CDR3aa: CASSLYVQQKDTEAFF; CDR3nt: TGTGCCAGCAGCTTGTACGTTCAACAGAAGGACACTGAAGCTTTCTTT
j_gene: TRBJ2-7; v_gene: TRBV9; abundance: once; d_gene: TRBD1; CDR3aa: CASSVGLRDRSGEQYF; CDR3nt: TGTGCCAGCAGCGTAGGGCTTCGGGACAGGTCAGGCGAGCAGTACTTC
j_gene: TRBJ2-3; v_gene: TRBV27; abundance: NA; d_gene: NA; CDR3aa: CASSDQGLQDTQYF; CDR3nt: TGTGCCAGCAGCGATCAGGGTCTCCAAGATACGCAGTATTTT
j_gene: TRBJ1-1; v_gene: TRBV18; abundance: NA; d_gene: NA; CDR3aa: CASSLSQGSGLNTEAFF; CDR3nt: TGTGCCAGCTCACTCTCCCAGGGGAGTGGACTGAACACTGAAGCTTTCTTT
j_gene: TRBJ2-7; v_gene: TRBV4-1; abundance: NA; d_gene: NA; CDR3aa: CASSNRYEQYF; CDR3nt: TGCGCCAGCAGCAATCGTTACGAGCAGTACTTC
j_gene: TRBJ1-1; v_gene: TRBV7-9; abundance: NA; d_gene: TRBD1; CDR3aa: CASSLGRTGILTLNTEAFF; CDR3nt: TGTGCCAGCAGCTTAGGGAGGACAGGGATCCTGACCTTGAACACTGAAGCTTTCTTT
j_gene: TRBJ2-1; v_gene: TRBV25-1; abundance: NA; d_gene: NA; CDR3aa: CASSRSGSYNEQFF; CDR3nt: TGTGCCAGCAGTCGTAGCGGCTCCTACAATGAGCAGTTCTTC
j_gene: TRBJ2-7; v_gene: TRBV5-6; abundance: NA; d_gene: NA; CDR3aa: CASNSEPRQVGYYSEQYF; CDR3nt: TGTGCCAGCAACTCCGAGCCTCGGCAGGTGGGGTATTACAGCGAGCAGTACTTC
j_gene: TRBJ1-5; v_gene: TRBV4-2; abundance: few; d_gene: NA; CDR3aa: CASSPALNQPQHF; CDR3nt: TGTGCCAGCAGCCCTGCCCTAAATCAGCCCCAGCATTTT
j_gene: TRBJ2-5; v_gene: TRBV29-1; abundance: NA; d_gene: NA; CDR3aa: CSVGDPGETQYF; CDR3nt: TGCAGCGTTGGGGACCCAGGAGAGACCCAGTACTTC
j_gene: TRBJ2-7; v_gene: TRBV5-4; abundance: NA; d_gene: TRBD1; CDR3aa: CASSTAGTGGYEQYF; CDR3nt: TGTGCCAGCAGCACAGCCGGGACAGGGGGCTACGAGCAGTACTTC
j_gene: TRBJ2-1; v_gene: TRBV7-9; abundance: NA; d_gene: TRBD2; CDR3aa: CASSPPGLAQNEQFF; CDR3nt: TGTGCCAGCAGCCCCCCAGGACTAGCGCAGAATGAGCAGTTCTTC
j_gene: TRBJ2-2; v_gene: TRBV4-2; abundance: NA; d_gene: NA; CDR3aa: CASSMTVLTNTGELFF; CDR3nt: TGTGCCAGCAGTATGACAGTATTAACGAACACCGGGGAGCTGTTTTTT
j_gene: TRBJ2-7; v_gene: TRBV9; abundance: once; d_gene: NA; CDR3aa: CASSVAGGRSYEQYF; CDR3nt: TGTGCCAGCAGCGTAGCTGGGGGGCGATCCTACGAGCAGTACTTC
j_gene: TRBJ2-5; v_gene: TRBV5-6; abundance: once; d_gene: NA; CDR3aa: CASSLDAWETQYF; CDR3nt: TGTGCCAGCAGCTTGGACGCGTGGGAGACCCAGTACTTC
j_gene: TRBJ2-5; v_gene: TRBV2; abundance: once; d_gene: NA; CDR3aa: CASGGYGRETQYF; CDR3nt: TGTGCCAGCGGAGGGTACGGGCGAGAGACCCAGTACTTC
j_gene: TRBJ1-3; v_gene: TRBV28; abundance: NA; d_gene: NA; CDR3aa: CASGNDAYSGNTIYF; CDR3nt: TGTGCCAGCGGAAACGACGCCTACTCTGGAAACACCATATATTTT
j_gene: TRBJ1-4; v_gene: TRBV2; abundance: NA; d_gene: NA; CDR3aa: CASIRGTAEKLFF; CDR3nt: TGTGCCAGCATAAGGGGAACAGCTGAAAAACTGTTTTTT
j_gene: TRBJ2-5; v_gene: TRBV4-2; abundance: once; d_gene: NA; CDR3aa: CASSQGGAGSGQETQYF; CDR3nt: TGTGCCAGCAGCCAAGGGGGGGCAGGTAGCGGACAAGAGACCCAGTACTTC
j_gene: TRBJ1-2; v_gene: TRBV29-1; abundance: NA; d_gene: NA; CDR3aa: CSVLRGDYGYTF; CDR3nt: TGCAGCGTACTCCGGGGAGACTATGGCTACACCTTC
j_gene: TRBJ1-2; v_gene: TRBV28; abundance: NA; d_gene: NA; CDR3aa: CASSWVQYGYTF; CDR3nt: TGTGCCAGCAGTTGGGTACAGTATGGCTACACCTTC
j_gene: TRBJ2-2; v_gene: TRBV9; abundance: NA; d_gene: NA; CDR3aa: CASSSRMIASSFANTGELFF; CDR3nt: TGTGCCAGCAGCTCGCGGATGATAGCGTCCTCGTTCGCGAACACCGGGGAGCTGTTTTTT
j_gene: TRBJ1-5; v_gene: TRBV14; abundance: NA; d_gene: TRBD1; CDR3aa: CASSPGGQGRNQPQHF; CDR3nt: TGTGCCAGCAGCCCAGGCGGACAGGGAAGGAATCAGCCCCAGCATTTT
j_gene: TRBJ1-1; v_gene: TRBV7-2; abundance: once; d_gene: NA; CDR3aa: CASSRGATQPNTEAFF; CDR3nt: TGTGCCAGCAGCCGGGGAGCAACCCAACCGAACACTGAAGCTTTCTTT
j_gene: TRBJ2-7; v_gene: TRBV6-5; abundance: NA; d_gene: NA; CDR3aa: CASSPAWAEQYF; CDR3nt: TGTGCCAGCAGCCCAGCTTGGGCCGAGCAGTACTTC
j_gene: TRBJ1-1; v_gene: TRBV11-2; abundance: NA; d_gene: NA; CDR3aa: CASSQIGPEAFF; CDR3nt: TGTGCCAGCAGCCAGATCGGGCCTGAAGCTTTCTTT
j_gene: TRBJ1-4; v_gene: TRBV6-7; abundance: NA; d_gene: TRBD1; CDR3aa: CASSYCIQGGEKLFF; CDR3nt: TGTGCCAGCAGTTACTGTATTCAGGGGGGAGAAAAACTGTTTTTT
j_gene: TRBJ2-7; v_gene: TRBV10-1; abundance: NA; d_gene: NA; CDR3aa: CASSESGLAPAYEQYF; CDR3nt: TGCGCCAGCAGTGAGTCAGGTCTAGCGCCAGCCTACGAGCAGTACTTC
j_gene: TRBJ2-3; v_gene: TRBV9; abundance: NA; d_gene: NA; CDR3aa: CASSAGSTDTQYF; CDR3nt: TGTGCCAGCAGCGCGGGGTCCACAGATACGCAGTATTTT
j_gene: TRBJ2-7; v_gene: TRBV5-1; abundance: NA; d_gene: NA; CDR3aa: CASSLGMAGYAYEQYF; CDR3nt: TGCGCCAGCAGCTTGGGCATGGCGGGGTACGCCTACGAGCAGTACTTC
j_gene: TRBJ2-5; v_gene: TRBV19; abundance: NA; d_gene: NA; CDR3aa: CARSKDRALAGPRGETQYF; CDR3nt: TGTGCCAGAAGCAAGGACAGGGCGTTAGCGGGCCCACGCGGGGAGACCCAGTACTTC
j_gene: TRBJ1-2; v_gene: TRBV15; abundance: NA; d_gene: TRBD1; CDR3aa: CATSIDRVSRGYTF; CDR3nt: TGTGCCACCAGCATAGACAGGGTATCTCGGGGCTACACCTTC
j_gene: TRBJ2-7; v_gene: TRBV27; abundance: NA; d_gene: NA; CDR3aa: CASRYRGTAYEQYF; CDR3nt: TGTGCCAGCAGATATCGCGGGACGGCCTACGAGCAGTACTTC
j_gene: TRBJ2-5; v_gene: TRBV2; abundance: NA; d_gene: NA; CDR3aa: CASNRGGAGLQETQYF; CDR3nt: TGTGCCAGCAACCGCGGGGGCGCAGGGCTTCAAGAGACCCAGTACTTC
j_gene: TRBJ1-5; v_gene: TRBV15; abundance: NA; d_gene: TRBD1; CDR3aa: CATSRESGGAGQPQHF; CDR3nt: TGTGCCACCAGCAGAGAATCAGGGGGCGCGGGCCAGCCCCAGCATTTT
j_gene: TRBJ2-3; v_gene: TRBV29-1; abundance: NA; d_gene: TRBD1; CDR3aa: CSGGTGEGDTQYF; CDR3nt: TGCAGCGGGGGGACAGGGGAGGGAGATACGCAGTATTTT
j_gene: TRBJ1-5; v_gene: TRBV5-1; abundance: NA; d_gene: TRBD1; CDR3aa: CASSPGQGGSNQPQHF; CDR3nt: TGCGCCAGCAGCCCAGGACAGGGTGGTAGCAATCAGCCCCAGCATTTT
j_gene: TRBJ2-7; v_gene: TRBV27; abundance: NA; d_gene: TRBD2; CDR3aa: CASSLSAGGPREQYF; CDR3nt: TGTGCCAGCAGTTTATCGGCGGGAGGGCCGCGCGAGCAGTACTTC
j_gene: TRBJ1-1; v_gene: TRBV5-6; abundance: NA; d_gene: NA; CDR3aa: CASSLVGRVNTEAFF; CDR3nt: TGTGCCAGCAGCTTGGTAGGAAGGGTGAACACTGAAGCTTTCTTT
j_gene: TRBJ2-3; v_gene: TRBV29-1; abundance: NA; d_gene: TRBD2; CDR3aa: CSVGGLAGGIDTQYF; CDR3nt: TGCAGCGTGGGGGGACTAGCGGGAGGAATAGATACGCAGTATTTT
j_gene: TRBJ1-1; v_gene: TRBV9; abundance: NA; d_gene: NA; CDR3aa: CASSVAGLATEAFF; CDR3nt: TGTGCCAGCAGCGTAGCAGGGCTGGCCACTGAAGCTTTCTTT
j_gene: TRBJ1-5; v_gene: TRBV6-1; abundance: NA; d_gene: TRBD1; CDR3aa: CASISDRVSNQPQHF; CDR3nt: TGTGCCAGCATTTCAGACAGGGTTAGCAATCAGCCCCAGCATTTT
j_gene: TRBJ2-5; v_gene: TRBV6-4; abundance: NA; d_gene: NA; CDR3aa: CASTPRTIQETQYF; CDR3nt: TGTGCCAGCACCCCCAGGACTATACAAGAGACCCAGTACTTC
j_gene: TRBJ2-1; v_gene: TRBV29-1; abundance: NA; d_gene: TRBD2; CDR3aa: CSVHSSGGYNEQFF; CDR3nt: TGCAGCGTGCATTCTAGCGGGGGGTACAATGAGCAGTTCTTC
j_gene: TRBJ2-1; v_gene: TRBV9; abundance: NA; d_gene: TRBD2; CDR3aa: CASSLLAGENEQFF; CDR3nt: TGTGCCAGCAGCCTACTAGCGGGGGAGAATGAGCAGTTCTTC
j_gene: TRBJ1-1; v_gene: TRBV10-3; abundance: NA; d_gene: TRBD1; CDR3aa: CAISEAMTGTGINTEAFF; CDR3nt: TGTGCCATCAGTGAGGCCATGACCGGGACAGGGATAAACACTGAAGCTTTCTTT
j_gene: TRBJ2-3; v_gene: TRBV11-2; abundance: NA; d_gene: NA; CDR3aa: CASSLDRSPDPQYF; CDR3nt: TGTGCCAGCAGCTTAGATCGATCTCCCGATCCGCAGTATTTT
j_gene: TRBJ2-3; v_gene: TRBV28; abundance: NA; d_gene: TRBD1; CDR3aa: CASSEVGTGVSTDTQYF; CDR3nt: TGTGCCAGCAGTGAAGTCGGGACAGGAGTATCCACAGATACGCAGTATTTT
j_gene: TRBJ1-1; v_gene: TRBV19; abundance: NA; d_gene: NA; CDR3aa: CASSQNTEAFF; CDR3nt: TGTGCCAGTAGTCAGAACACTGAAGCTTTCTTT
j_gene: TRBJ2-7; v_gene: TRBV10-2; abundance: NA; d_gene: TRBD1; CDR3aa: CASTYRDSNYEQYF; CDR3nt: TGCGCCAGCACCTACCGGGACAGTAACTACGAGCAGTACTTC
j_gene: TRBJ2-4; v_gene: TRBV18; abundance: few; d_gene: NA; CDR3aa: CASSPPVAKNIQYF; CDR3nt: TGTGCCAGCTCACCACCGGTGGCCAAAAACATTCAGTACTTC
j_gene: TRBJ2-2; v_gene: TRBV7-2; abundance: NA; d_gene: NA; CDR3aa: CASSLGVGGYTGELFF; CDR3nt: TGTGCCAGCAGCTTAGGCGTGGGGGGCTACACCGGGGAGCTGTTTTTT
j_gene: TRBJ2-7; v_gene: TRBV5-1; abundance: NA; d_gene: NA; CDR3aa: CASSLGGWGEQYF; CDR3nt: TGCGCCAGCAGCTTGGGAGGGTGGGGCGAGCAGTACTTC